This TCR beta chain appears in the sequencing data of a study of blood T cell repertoires in COVID-19. Study context: The United States, Italy and Spain supplied acute and convalescent COVID-19 samples.

The germline gives CDR1 LGHNA, CDR2 YSLEER. V dropped 0 bases and J dropped 6; count of bases not matched to a gene: 3. The CDR3 extends over 15 amino acids. The protocol was immunoSEQ multiplex PCR, while the TCRdb copy is restricted to in-frame clones and leaves out a portion. The table lists about 230,000 clones, approximately 85% of them singletons. This clone was found a few times. The sequencing input was peripheral blood. The V and J genes are TRBV4-3 and TRBJ1-5, with 9 bases fitting TRBD1. The clonotype was recovered from a man aged 50-60 years with COVID-19, enrolled during active disease. The CDR3 DNA sequence: TGCGCCAGCAGCCAAGATCGACAGGGGGGTCAGCCCCAGCATTTT. Amino acid sequence: CASSQDRQGGQPQHF.